This T cell receptor (beta chain) was captured by sequencing in a study of blood T cell repertoires in COVID-19 (dated by TCRdb to about 2020). Regarding the study in general: Samples covering the acute and convalescent phases of COVID-19 were provided by collaborators in the United States, Italy and Spain. The samples were drawn from the first 160 participants of the ongoing ImmuneRACE study and from 950 to 1,500 subjects provided by 6 global collaborators. Where available, HLA class I and class II types were taken from metadata supplied by the sample provider and were not determined by assay-based typing. The repertoires were released in a freely available public database meant as a resource for research on the immune response to SARS-CoV-2. A de-identified subject ID, COVID-19 status, age in years and sex were almost always included in the sample metadata. The prospective study material was composed of cDNA or gDNA derived from T cells, B-cell-depleted T cells, or PBMCs. Subjects who had been exposed to COVID-19, were actively infected with it, or had recovered from it provided the deeply sampled blood TCRbeta repertoires that made up the dataset. Results and caveats for the whole study, not just this receptor: The quantity of clinical and demographic metadata differed by source and by participant and was supplied without curation.

V and J are truncated by 6 bases and 2 bases respectively, leaving an intervening sequence of 8 bases. From cysteine to phenylalanine, the CDR3 is 12 amino acids long. CDR3 DNA only is kept here, 36 bases in frame from base 1. The germline V gene gives CDR1 as MDHEN and CDR2 as SYDVKM. Enrolling through a virtual design, the prospective study's participants ranged in age from roughly 18 to 89 years and lived across about two dozen United States geographic areas. To assign participants to cohorts, the prospective study relied on clinical history that participants themselves reported in a screening survey and a study questionnaire. Recovered participants in ImmuneRACE Cohort 3 were defined by two consecutive negative NP/OP PCR tests, clearance by a healthcare professional, or resolution of symptoms. In the prospective study, whole blood, serum and a nasopharyngeal or oropharyngeal swab were collected from each participant by mobile phlebotomists. Participants in the prospective study had the option to provide additional blood draws and questionnaires over an approximately 2-month period. Prospective study blood samples were shipped either frozen or at room temperature before DNA extraction.

Of note for this clone: Its cognate antigen has yet to be identified. Base qualities are not at hand, and no much larger clone is one base apart.

TCRbeta CDR3 regions were amplified from genomic DNA using the immunoSEQ Assay, a bias-controlled multiplex PCR. As for the authors' bioinformatics: Within the assay, amplification of reference gene primers was used to estimate how many nucleated cells each sample contained. To quantify the absolute abundance of each unique TCRbeta CDR3 rearrangement, sequence reads were collapsed and filtered. For each sample, productive Simpson clonality was calculated as the square root of Simpson's diversity index over productive rearrangements. TCRdb limited this immuneACCESS table to in-frame rearrangements with V and J called. A share of clones is missing; checked studies link under half to unresolved V genes, and the rest is unexplained. The V and J calls and the clone size are those of that table, but D and trimming were determined from the DNA. This sample comprises approximately 300,000 clones, more than 75% of them detected only once. The top ten hold about 2.7% of the sample.

The clonotype was recovered from a woman under 30 who had recovered from COVID-19. Specimen: PBMCs or T cells enriched from blood (not recorded which). Recombination linked TRBV28 to TRBJ2-7, and possibly TRBD2, on 5 matching bases. The nucleotide sequence is given as TGTGCCAGCAGCTTCGGGGCCTACGAGCAGTACTTC. Its protein product is CASSFGAYEQYF.